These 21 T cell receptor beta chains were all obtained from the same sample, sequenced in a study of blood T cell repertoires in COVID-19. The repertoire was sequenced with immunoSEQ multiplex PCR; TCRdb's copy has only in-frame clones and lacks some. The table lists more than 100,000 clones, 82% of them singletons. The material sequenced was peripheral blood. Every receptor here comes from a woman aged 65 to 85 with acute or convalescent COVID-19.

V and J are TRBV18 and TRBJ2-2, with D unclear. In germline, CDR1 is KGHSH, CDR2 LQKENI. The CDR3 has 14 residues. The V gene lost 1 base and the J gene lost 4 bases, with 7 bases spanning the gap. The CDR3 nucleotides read TGTGCCAGCTCACCACTCAGAACCACCGGGGAGCTGTTTTTT. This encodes CASSPLRTTGELFF.

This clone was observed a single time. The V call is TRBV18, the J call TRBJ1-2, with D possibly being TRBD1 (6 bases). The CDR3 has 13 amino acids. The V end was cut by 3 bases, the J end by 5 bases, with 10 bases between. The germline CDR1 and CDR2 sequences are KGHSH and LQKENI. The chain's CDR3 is CASSPDRTYGYTF. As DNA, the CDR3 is TGTGCCAGCTCACCGGACAGAACATATGGCTACACCTTC.

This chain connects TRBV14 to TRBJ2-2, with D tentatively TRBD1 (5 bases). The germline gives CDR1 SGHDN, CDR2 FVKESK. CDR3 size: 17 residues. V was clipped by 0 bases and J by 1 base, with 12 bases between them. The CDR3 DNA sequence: TGTGCCAGCAGCCAAGAGGGCGCAGGGTGGAACACCGGGGAGCTGTTTTTT. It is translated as CASSQEGAGWNTGELFF.

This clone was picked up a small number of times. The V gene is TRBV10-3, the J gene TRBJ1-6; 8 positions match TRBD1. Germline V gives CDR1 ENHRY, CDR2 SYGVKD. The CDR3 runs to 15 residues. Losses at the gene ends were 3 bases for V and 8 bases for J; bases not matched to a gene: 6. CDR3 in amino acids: CAISDGQGADSPLHF. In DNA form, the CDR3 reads TGTGCCATCAGTGATGGTCAGGGGGCGGATTCACCCCTCCACTTT.

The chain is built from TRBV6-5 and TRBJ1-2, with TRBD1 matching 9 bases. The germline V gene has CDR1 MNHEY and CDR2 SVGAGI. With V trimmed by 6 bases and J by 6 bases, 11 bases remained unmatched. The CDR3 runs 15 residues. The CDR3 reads CASSREQGAQDGYTF. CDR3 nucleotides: TGTGCCAGCAGCCGAGAACAGGGGGCGCAAGATGGCTACACCTTC.

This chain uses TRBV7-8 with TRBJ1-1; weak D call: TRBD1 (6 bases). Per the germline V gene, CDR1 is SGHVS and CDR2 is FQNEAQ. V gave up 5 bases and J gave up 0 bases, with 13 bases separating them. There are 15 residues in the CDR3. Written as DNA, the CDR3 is TGTGCCAGCAGCCGAGGGGGGCCCTTGAACACTGAAGCTTTCTTT. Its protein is CASSRGGPLNTEAFF.

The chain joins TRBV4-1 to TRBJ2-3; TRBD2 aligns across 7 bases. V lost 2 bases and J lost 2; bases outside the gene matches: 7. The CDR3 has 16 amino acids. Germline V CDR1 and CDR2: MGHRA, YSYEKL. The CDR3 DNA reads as TGCGCCAGCAGCCAACCAGCGGGGATGAACACAGATACGCAGTATTTT. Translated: CASSQPAGMNTDTQYF.

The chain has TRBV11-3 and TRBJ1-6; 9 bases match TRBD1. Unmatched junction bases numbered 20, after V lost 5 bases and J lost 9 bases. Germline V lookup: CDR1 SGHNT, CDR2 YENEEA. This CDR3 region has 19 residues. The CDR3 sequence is CASSLNRRTGEQFGSPLHF. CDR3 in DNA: TGTGCCAGCAGCCTAAATCGCCGGACAGGGGAGCAGTTCGGTTCACCCCTCCACTTT.

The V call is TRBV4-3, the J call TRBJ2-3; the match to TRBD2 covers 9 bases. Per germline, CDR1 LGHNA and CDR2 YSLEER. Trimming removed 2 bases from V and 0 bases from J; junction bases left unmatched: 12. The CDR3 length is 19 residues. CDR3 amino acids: CASSQTLAGTSISTDTQYF. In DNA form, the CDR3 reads TGCGCCAGCAGCCAAACCCTAGCGGGGACCTCAATTAGCACAGATACGCAGTATTTT.

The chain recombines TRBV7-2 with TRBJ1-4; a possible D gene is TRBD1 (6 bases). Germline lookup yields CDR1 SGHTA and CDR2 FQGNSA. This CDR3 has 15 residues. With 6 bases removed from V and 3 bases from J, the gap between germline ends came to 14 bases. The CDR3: CASSRTGYPNEKLFF. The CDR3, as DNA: TGTGCCAGCAGTCGTACAGGGTACCCTAATGAAAAACTGTTTTTT.

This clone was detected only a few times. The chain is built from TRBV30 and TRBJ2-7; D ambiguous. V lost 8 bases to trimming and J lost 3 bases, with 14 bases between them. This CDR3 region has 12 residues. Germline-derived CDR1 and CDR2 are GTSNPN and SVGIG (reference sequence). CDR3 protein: CAGLGSNYEQYF. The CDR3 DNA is TGTGCCGGTCTGGGCTCTAACTACGAGCAGTACTTC. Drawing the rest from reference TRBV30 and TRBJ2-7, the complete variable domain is SQTIHQWPATLVQPVGSPLSLECTVEGTSNPNLYWYRQAAGRGLQLLFYSVGIGQISSEVPQNLSASRPQDRQFILSSKKLLLSDSGFYLCAGLGSNYEQYFGPGTRLTVT.

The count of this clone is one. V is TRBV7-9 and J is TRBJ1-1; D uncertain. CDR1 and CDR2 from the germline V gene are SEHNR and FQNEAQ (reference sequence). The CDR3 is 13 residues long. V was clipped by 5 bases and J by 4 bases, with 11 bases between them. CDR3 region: CASSQTLGTEAFF. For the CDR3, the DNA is TGTGCCAGCAGCCAGACTCTGGGCACTGAAGCTTTCTTT.

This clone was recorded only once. The CDR3 sequence: CASSERGDEQYV. Here the CDR3 DNA reads TGTGCCAGCAGTGAAAGGGGCGACGAGCAGTACGTC. V and J are TRBV6-1 and TRBJ2-7; tentatively, D is TRBD1 (5 bases). This CDR3 contains 12 residues. V lost 2 bases, J lost 5 bases, and 7 bases lay in between. Germline V CDR1 and CDR2: MNHNS, SASEGT.

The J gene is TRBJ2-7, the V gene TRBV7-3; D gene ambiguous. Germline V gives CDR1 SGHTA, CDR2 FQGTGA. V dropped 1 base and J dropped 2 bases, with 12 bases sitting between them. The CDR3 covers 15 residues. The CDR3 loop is CASSLNGRSPYEQYF. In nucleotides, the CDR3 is TGTGCCAGCAGCTTAAATGGTAGGAGCCCCTACGAGCAGTACTTC.

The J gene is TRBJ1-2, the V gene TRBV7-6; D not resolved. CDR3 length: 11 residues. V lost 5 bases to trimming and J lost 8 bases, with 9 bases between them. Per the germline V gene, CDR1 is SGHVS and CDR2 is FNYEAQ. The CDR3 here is CASSPLEGYTF. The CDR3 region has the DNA TGTGCCAGCAGCCCTCTTGAGGGCTACACCTTC.

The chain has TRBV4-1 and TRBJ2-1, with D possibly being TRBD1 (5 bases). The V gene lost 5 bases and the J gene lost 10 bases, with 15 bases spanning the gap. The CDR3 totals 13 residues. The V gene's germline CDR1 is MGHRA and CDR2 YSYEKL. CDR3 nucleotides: TGCGCCAGCAGCTACTCTTGGGGCGCGGAGCAGTTCTTC. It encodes CASSYSWGAEQFF.

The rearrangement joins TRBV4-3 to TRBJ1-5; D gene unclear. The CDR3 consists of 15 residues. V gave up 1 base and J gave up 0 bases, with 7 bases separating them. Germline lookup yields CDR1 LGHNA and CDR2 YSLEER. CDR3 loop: CASSQVFSSNQPQHF. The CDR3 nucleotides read TGCGCCAGCAGCCAAGTTTTTAGTAGCAATCAGCCCCAGCATTTT.

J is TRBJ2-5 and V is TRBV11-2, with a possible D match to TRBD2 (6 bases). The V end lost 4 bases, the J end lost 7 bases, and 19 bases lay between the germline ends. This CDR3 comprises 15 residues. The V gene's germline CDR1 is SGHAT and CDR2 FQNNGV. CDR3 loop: CASSSGTGAFRTQYF. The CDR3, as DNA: TGTGCCAGCAGCTCCGGGACTGGCGCTTTTAGGACCCAGTACTTC.

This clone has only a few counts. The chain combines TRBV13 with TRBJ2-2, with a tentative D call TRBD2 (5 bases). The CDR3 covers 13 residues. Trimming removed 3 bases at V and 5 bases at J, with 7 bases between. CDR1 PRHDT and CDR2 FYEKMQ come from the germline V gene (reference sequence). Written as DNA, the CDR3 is TGTGCCAGCAGCTTGGGAGTAACCGGGGAGCTGTTTTTT. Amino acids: CASSLGVTGELFF.

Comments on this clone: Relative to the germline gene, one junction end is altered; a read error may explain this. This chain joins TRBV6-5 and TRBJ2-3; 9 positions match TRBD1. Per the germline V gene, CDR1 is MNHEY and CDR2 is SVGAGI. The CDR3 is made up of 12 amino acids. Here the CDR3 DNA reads TGTGCCACACTTGGGGGGGGACAGGGCCAATTTTTT. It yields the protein CATLGGGQGQFF.

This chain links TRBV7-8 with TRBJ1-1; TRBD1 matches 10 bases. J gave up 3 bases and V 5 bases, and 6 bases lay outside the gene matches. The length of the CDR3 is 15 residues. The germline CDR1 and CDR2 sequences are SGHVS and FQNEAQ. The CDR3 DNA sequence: TGTGCCAGCAGCACGACAGGGGGCCTCTACACTGAAGCTTTCTTT. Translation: CASSTTGGLYTEAFF.